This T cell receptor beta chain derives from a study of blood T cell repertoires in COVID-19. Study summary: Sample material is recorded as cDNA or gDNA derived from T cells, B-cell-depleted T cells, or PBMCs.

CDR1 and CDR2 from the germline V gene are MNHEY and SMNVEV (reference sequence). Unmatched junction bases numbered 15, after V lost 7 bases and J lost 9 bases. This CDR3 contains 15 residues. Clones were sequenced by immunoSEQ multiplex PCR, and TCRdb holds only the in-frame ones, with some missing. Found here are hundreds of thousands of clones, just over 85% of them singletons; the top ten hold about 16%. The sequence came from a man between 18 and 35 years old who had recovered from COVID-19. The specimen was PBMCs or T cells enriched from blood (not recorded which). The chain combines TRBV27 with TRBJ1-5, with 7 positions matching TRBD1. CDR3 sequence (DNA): TGTGCCAGCACCGCTTCCCGGGACAGTGAAAGGCCCCAGCATTTT. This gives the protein CASTASRDSERPQHF.